Below, 21 T cell receptor beta chains from the same sample are listed, as sequenced in a study of cytomegalovirus exposure and HLA in healthy donors. TCRdb's table, derived via immunoSEQ multiplex PCR, lists solely in-frame clones and lacks some. The sample shows around 95,000 clones, 85% of them seen only once. The sequenced sample consisted of PBMCs. All receptors come from a man younger than 30 in good health and CMV-seropositive.

The rearrangement uses TRBV30 and TRBJ1-1; a weak D match, TRBD1 (5 bases). In germline, CDR1 is GTSNPN, CDR2 SVGIG (reference sequence). V gave up 0 bases and J gave up 2 bases, with 10 bases separating them. The CDR3 loop spans 14 amino acids. CDR3 nucleotides: TGTGCCTGGAGTGTCGGGACTATAAACACTGAAGCTTTCTTT. It specifies CAWSVGTINTEAFF.

Here the CDR3 reads CASSLIGQDAYMNTEAFF. The CDR3 coding sequence is TGTGCCAGCAGTTTAATCGGACAGGATGCGTACATGAACACTGAAGCTTTCTTT. The gene calls are TRBV28 and TRBJ1-1; 7 positions match TRBD1. The CDR3 covers 18 residues. Germline-derived CDR1 and CDR2 are MDHEN and SYDVKM. The trim removed 2 bases at V and 0 bases at J, leaving 12 bases unmatched.

The V call is TRBV29-1, the J call TRBJ1-5; possible D gene TRBD1, 6 bases. The CDR3 length is 19 residues. Germline V gene sequence: CDR1 SQVTM, CDR2 ANQGSEA. Trimming took 0 bases from V and 3 from J, leaving 24 bases between them. This chain's CDR3 is CSVEDQGRGGGVHNQPQHF. CDR3 sequence (DNA): TGCAGCGTTGAAGACCAGGGGAGGGGAGGTGGTGTGCACAATCAGCCCCAGCATTTT.

The genes are TRBV7-8 and TRBJ2-1, with 12 positions matching TRBD2. Losses at the gene ends were 5 bases for V and 9 bases for J; bases not matched to a gene: 11. CDR1 is SGHVS and CDR2 is FQNEAQ in the germline V gene. The CDR3 length is 16 residues. CDR3 protein: CASSPTSGRGLGEQFF. The CDR3 DNA is TGTGCCAGCAGCCCGACTAGCGGGAGAGGTCTGGGTGAGCAGTTCTTC. The full variable domain, in which reference TRBV7-8 and TRBJ2-1 provide the parts outside the CDR3, is GAGVSQSPRYKVAKRGQDVALRCDPISGHVSLFWYQQALGQGPEFLTYFQNEAQLDKSGLPSDRFFAERPEGSVSTLKIQRTQQEDSAVYLCASSPTSGRGLGEQFFGPGTRLTVL.

V is TRBV19 and J is TRBJ1-1; tentatively, D is TRBD1 (5 bases). Trimming removed 5 bases at V and 1 base at J, with 5 bases between. The CDR3 is made up of 12 amino acids. CDR1 and CDR2 from the germline V gene are LNHDA and SQIVND (reference sequence). Here the CDR3 DNA reads TGTGCCAGTAGTGACAGGAACACTGAAGCTTTCTTT. The encoded protein is CASSDRNTEAFF. Full variable domain (outside the CDR3, taken from reference TRBV19 and TRBJ1-1): DGGITQSPKYLFRKEGQNVTLSCEQNLNHDAMYWYRQDPGQGLRLIYYSQIVNDFQKGDIAEGYSVSREKKESFPLTVTSAQKNPTAFYLCASSDRNTEAFFGQGTRLTVV.

This chain links TRBV28 with TRBJ1-5, with a tentative D call TRBD1 (6 bases). CDR1 and CDR2 (germline): MDHEN, SYDVKM. Between the trimmed V and J ends, which lost 5 bases and 2 bases, there was a span of 19 bases. The length of the CDR3 is 17 residues. CDR3 in DNA: TGTGCCAGCAGTCTCGGGACAAATTGGCATGGCAATCAGCCCCAGCATTTT. The encoded protein is CASSLGTNWHGNQPQHF. Supplemented by reference TRBV28 and TRBJ1-5, the full variable domain reads DVKVTQSSRYLVKRTGEKVFLECVQDMDHENMFWYRQDPGLGLRLIYFSYDVKMKEKGDIPEGYSVSREKKERFSLILESASTNQTSMYLCASSLGTNWHGNQPQHFGDGTRLSIL.

The chain joins TRBV30 to TRBJ2-3; TRBD1 is a possible D gene (6 bases). Germline V lookup: CDR1 GTSNPN, CDR2 SVGIG (reference sequence). This CDR3 spans 13 amino acids. With 8 bases removed from V and 5 bases from J, the gap between germline ends came to 17 bases. The CDR3 loop is CAAGAGMGDTQYF. The CDR3 coding sequence is TGTGCCGCAGGGGCAGGAATGGGAGATACGCAGTATTTT.

This clone showed up just once. The gene calls are TRBV5-6 and TRBJ2-7; 7 positions match TRBD1. V dropped 1 base and J dropped 3; count of bases not matched to a gene: 10. In germline, CDR1 is SGHDT, CDR2 YYEEEE. The CDR3 spans 16 residues. This CDR3 reads CASSLRTGMWDYEQYF. Here the CDR3 DNA reads TGTGCCAGCAGCTTGCGGACAGGCATGTGGGACTACGAGCAGTACTTC.

The chain links TRBV2 to TRBJ1-1, with D tentatively TRBD1 (5 bases). The germline V gene has CDR1 SNHLY and CDR2 FYNNEI. The CDR3 has 16 amino acids. V was trimmed by 2 bases and J by 5 bases, leaving 18 bases between them. CDR3 nucleotide sequence: TGTGCCAGCAGTGAATATTTTCGGGGCGCGGGGACTGAAGCTTTCTTT. Protein: CASSEYFRGAGTEAFF.

The chain carries TRBV4-1 and TRBJ1-2, with D possibly matching TRBD1 (6 bases). The CDR3 contains 13 residues. Germline-derived CDR1 and CDR2 are MGHRA and YSYEKL. V was clipped by 1 base and J by 8 bases, with 11 bases between them. The chain's CDR3 is CASSQAGELGYTF. In DNA form, the CDR3 reads TGCGCCAGCAGCCAAGCAGGGGAATTGGGCTACACCTTC.

The gene calls are TRBV9 and TRBJ2-7, with TRBD2 matching over 15 bases. The J segment lost 4 bases and the V segment lost 4 bases, leaving 3 bases of the junction unmatched. The CDR3 contains 15 residues. Germline CDR1 is SGDLS and CDR2 is YYNGEE. CDR3: CASSPGTSGRYEQYF. CDR3 bases: TGTGCCAGCAGCCCCGGGACTAGCGGGAGGTACGAGCAGTACTTC. The whole variable domain, remainder taken from reference TRBV9 and TRBJ2-7, is DSGVTQTPKHLITATGQRVTLRCSPRSGDLSVYWYQQSLDQGLQFLIQYYNGEERAKGNILERFSAQQFPDLHSELNLSSLELGDSALYFCASSPGTSGRYEQYFGPGTRLTVT.

The chain couples TRBV5-5 to TRBJ2-7; 7 bases agree with TRBD1. Germline V gene sequence: CDR1 SGHKS, CDR2 YYEKEE (reference sequence). V lost 2 bases and J lost 7; bases outside the gene matches: 21. This CDR3 contains 18 residues. The CDR3 protein is CASSLQGRANTFTFEQYF. The DNA for the CDR3 is TGTGCCAGCAGCTTACAGGGGCGGGCCAACACCTTTACGTTTGAGCAGTACTTC.

The chain joins TRBV27 to TRBJ1-2; D is ambiguous. Germline lookup yields CDR1 MNHEY and CDR2 SMNVEV (reference sequence). The CDR3 runs 16 residues. The ends were cut back, 5 bases at V and 6 bases at J, with 22 bases in the middle. CDR3 nucleotide sequence: TGTGCCAGCAGTCTCACGACGGGTAGCGGGTTACATGGCTACACCTTC. This encodes CASSLTTGSGLHGYTF.

V usage is TRBV6-1 and J usage is TRBJ1-3, with D perhaps TRBD1 (5 bases). Germline V gene lookup returns CDR1 MNHNS and CDR2 SASEGT. The CDR3 has 15 residues. Trimming left V 8 bases short and J 1 base short, with 15 bases between. Written as DNA, the CDR3 is TGTGCCAGCCCCGAGGAACAGGTATCTGGAAACACCATATATTTT. It translates to CASPEEQVSGNTIYF.

The CDR3 sequence is CASSSGGAGEVNTEAFF. In nucleotides, the CDR3 is TGTGCCAGCAGCTCGGGAGGGGCAGGGGAAGTGAACACTGAAGCTTTCTTT. V usage is TRBV7-2 and J usage is TRBJ1-1; D is possibly TRBD1 (6 bases). Per germline, CDR1 SGHTA and CDR2 FQGNSA. The CDR3 spans 17 residues. V gave up 4 bases and J gave up 0 bases, with 18 bases separating them.

This clone was detected once. The chain joins TRBV4-1 to TRBJ2-3; D call uncertain. The CDR3 length is 13 residues. Germline CDR1 MGHRA, CDR2 YSYEKL. Trimming took 0 bases from V and 6 from J, leaving 7 bases between them. Written as DNA, the CDR3 is TGCGCCAGCAGCCAAGATCCCCCGGATACGCAGTATTTT. Encoded protein: CASSQDPPDTQYF.

The chain carries TRBV27 and TRBJ2-3; 9 bases match TRBD2. The CDR3 totals 16 residues. Trimming cost V 6 bases and J 0 bases; bases outside gene matches: 7. Germline V gene sequence: CDR1 MNHEY, CDR2 SMNVEV (reference sequence). The CDR3 DNA follows: TGTGCCAGCAGAAAGAGGACTAGCGTTAGCACAGATACGCAGTATTTT. This gives the protein CASRKRTSVSTDTQYF.

The chain employs TRBV6-5 and TRBJ1-5; tentatively, D is TRBD1 (5 bases). Trimming shortened V by 5 bases and J by 3 bases, and 14 bases separated the two germline ends. The CDR3 runs 15 residues. Germline values: CDR1 MNHEY, CDR2 SVGAGI. The CDR3 is CASSPRRGSNQPQHF. CDR3 DNA sequence: TGTGCCAGCAGTCCGAGGCGGGGGTCCAATCAGCCCCAGCATTTT.

This clone has only one observation. The chain links TRBV6-5 to TRBJ1-2; 8 nucleotides line up with TRBD1. V was pared by 5 bases and J by 6 bases, with 11 bases of the junction left unmatched. CDR1 and CDR2 from the germline V gene are MNHEY and SVGAGI. The CDR3 sequence is 15 residues long. The CDR3 reads CASSPWTGSLNGYTF. CDR3 DNA sequence: TGTGCCAGCAGTCCCTGGACAGGGAGCCTAAATGGCTACACCTTC.

This clone was seen just once. The chain carries TRBV9 and TRBJ2-2; 10 bases map to TRBD2. The CDR3 has 15 amino acids. CDR1 and CDR2 from the germline V gene are SGDLS and YYNGEE. V lost 0 bases to trimming and J lost 6 bases; unmatched junction nucleotides: 2. The DNA for the CDR3 is TGTGCCAGCAGCGTAGTACTAGCGGGGCCCGGGGAGCTGTTTTTT. Translated, it gives CASSVVLAGPGELFF. The full variable domain, with the rest looked up from reference TRBV9 and TRBJ2-2, is DSGVTQTPKHLITATGQRVTLRCSPRSGDLSVYWYQQSLDQGLQFLIQYYNGEERAKGNILERFSAQQFPDLHSELNLSSLELGDSALYFCASSVVLAGPGELFFGEGSRLTVL.

This clone occurred a few times. The rearrangement uses TRBV6-5 and TRBJ2-7; D might be TRBD1 (6 bases). V lost 4 bases, J lost 2 bases, and 9 bases lay in between. Germline V gives CDR1 MNHEY, CDR2 SVGAGI. The CDR3 runs 13 residues. The chain's CDR3 is CASSFGQPYEQYF. The CDR3 DNA is TGTGCCAGCAGTTTCGGACAGCCCTACGAGCAGTACTTC.